Presented here are 11 T cell receptor beta chains from one specimen sequenced in a study of PD-L1 blockade in urothelial cancer. This sample's time point: peripheral blood 6 weeks after treatment start. Method: immunoSEQ multiplex PCR; TCRdb's copy keeps in-frame clones and lacks some. Here the sample spans around 66,000 clones, roughly 90% being singletons. Sequencing used PBMCs, obtained around atezolizumab (anti-PD-L1) treatment. These receptors were collected from a man aged 55 to 70 with urothelial cancer.

The V call is TRBV9, the J call TRBJ1-3, with unresolved D. The germline V and J ends were trimmed by 3 bases and 0 bases, with 7 bases remaining between them. Looked up from germline, CDR1 is SGDLS and CDR2 is YYNGEE. CDR3 length: 14 residues. The DNA for the CDR3 is TGTGCCAGCAGCGCCCGGGACTCTGGAAACACCATATATTTT. Protein product: CASSARDSGNTIYF.

This clone was seen only once. The genes are TRBV19 and TRBJ1-5; 7 nucleotides align to TRBD1. CDR3 length: 15 residues. Losses at the gene ends were 6 bases for V and 4 bases for J; bases not matched to a gene: 9. The V gene's germline CDR1 is LNHDA and CDR2 SQIVND (reference sequence). The CDR3 loop is CASSIQDRANQPQHF. For the CDR3, the DNA is TGTGCCAGTAGCATACAAGACAGGGCGAATCAGCCCCAGCATTTT.

The chain has TRBV2 and TRBJ2-7; TRBD1 might be the D (6 bases). With 3 bases removed from V and 11 bases from J, the gap between germline ends came to 11 bases. CDR1 and CDR2 (germline): SNHLY, FYNNEI. This CDR3 spans 11 amino acids. The CDR3 region is CASSDTGKEYF. In nucleotides, the CDR3 is TGTGCCAGCAGTGATACAGGGAAGGAGTACTTC.

This clone was seen more than once but under ten times. The chain carries TRBV5-6 and TRBJ2-1, with 11 bases fitting TRBD2. The CDR3 extends over 18 amino acids. CDR1 and CDR2 (germline): SGHDT, YYEEEE. J was trimmed by 6 bases and V by 1 base; bases with no gene match: 12. The DNA for the CDR3 is TGTGCCAGCAGCTTGTCGAGGCTAGCGGGAGGAATAGTCAATGAGCAGTTCTTC. The encoded protein is CASSLSRLAGGIVNEQFF.

This clone was detected only a few times. J is TRBJ2-7 and V is TRBV5-6; D is perhaps TRBD1 (5 bases). Trimming left V 8 bases short and J 1 base short, with 10 bases between. The CDR3 has 12 amino acids. Germline loops: CDR1 SGHDT, CDR2 YYEEEE. CDR3 DNA: TGTGCCAGTCGCAGGGATTCCTACGAGCAGTACTTC. Translated: CASRRDSYEQYF.

V gene TRBV7-3 combines with J gene TRBJ2-3; D unresolved. Looked up from germline, CDR1 is SGHTA and CDR2 is FQGTGA. Trimming cost V 5 bases and J 6 bases, with 9 bases left between them. This CDR3 contains 12 residues. Here the CDR3 reads CASSETRDTQYF. The DNA of the CDR3 is TGTGCCAGCAGCGAAACCCGGGATACGCAGTATTTT.

The chain is built from TRBV23-1 and TRBJ1-5, with 7 bases identical to TRBD1. TRBV23-1 carries the ORF label, with uncertain function. Trimming at V came to 4 bases and at J to 2 bases, leaving 2 bases not matched to a gene. The CDR3 consists of 14 residues. The CDR3 loop is CASSPRGCNQPQHF. The CDR3 DNA reads TGCGCCAGCAGTCCCAGGGGGTGCAATCAGCCCCAGCATTTT.

This clone was detected once. The chain has TRBV5-5 and TRBJ1-1; 7 positions match TRBD1. Looked up from germline, CDR1 is SGHKS and CDR2 is YYEKEE (reference sequence). J gave up 1 base and V 4 bases, and 7 bases lay outside the gene matches. The CDR3 loop spans 15 amino acids. The CDR3 DNA reads TGTGCCAGCAGCCGCGCGGAGGGGGCGAACACTGAAGCTTTCTTT. It specifies CASSRAEGANTEAFF. The variable domain in full, completed from reference TRBV5-5 and TRBJ1-1, reads DAGVTQSPTHLIKTRGQQVTLRCSPISGHKSVSWYQQVLGQGPQFIFQYYEKEERGRGNFPDRFSARQFPNYSSELNVNALLLGDSALYLCASSRAEGANTEAFFGQGTRLTVV.

The J gene is TRBJ2-1, the V gene TRBV11-2, with TRBD1 identical over 10 bases. The CDR3 sequence is 16 residues long. V lost 6 bases and J lost 9; bases outside the gene matches: 14. Germline V gives CDR1 SGHAT, CDR2 FQNNGV. DNA for the CDR3: TGTGCCAGCAGTGGGGGCGGGACAGGGGCTTCTCTTGAGCAGTTCTTC. This gives the protein CASSGGGTGASLEQFF.

The genes are TRBV28 and TRBJ2-7; no firm D call. The CDR3 totals 12 residues. The germline V gene encodes CDR1 MDHEN and CDR2 SYDVKM. Between the trimmed V and J ends, which lost 4 bases and 6 bases, there was a span of 10 bases. This chain's CDR3 is CASSSDMFEQYF. In DNA form, the CDR3 reads TGTGCCAGCAGTTCAGACATGTTCGAGCAGTACTTC.

V is TRBV5-1 and J is TRBJ2-1, with TRBD2 matching 7 bases. The germline V gene encodes CDR1 SGHRS and CDR2 YFSETQ. V shed 3 bases, J shed 6 bases, and the junction held 15 bases outside the gene matches. This CDR3 is 17 amino acids long. The DNA for the CDR3 is TGCGCCAGCAGCTCAAGGGGCGGGGAGGGGTCCCCCAATGAGCAGTTCTTC. Encoded protein: CASSSRGGEGSPNEQFF.